What follows are 24 T cell receptor beta chains derived from one specimen sequenced in a study of blood T cell repertoires in COVID-19. Assay used: immunoSEQ multiplex PCR; TCRdb lists only in-frame clones, some missing. The table shows more than 250,000 clones, with approximately 90% occurring only once. Input material: peripheral blood. These receptors all stem from a woman aged 30 to 39 with COVID-19, enrolled during active disease.

The rearrangement links TRBV25-1 to TRBJ2-2; D uncertain. Trimming removed 4 bases at V and 1 base at J, with 4 bases between. The CDR3 covers 13 residues. From germline, CDR1 is MGHDK and CDR2 SYGVNS. CDR3 nucleotides: TGTGCCAGCAGTGTTCTGAACACCGGGGAGCTGTTTTTT. Protein: CASSVLNTGELFF.

This clone was recorded a few times. The J gene is TRBJ2-2, the V gene TRBV7-9; no firm D call. Trimming removed 2 bases from V and 9 bases from J, with 10 bases in between. Germline CDR1 reads SEHNR; CDR2 reads FQNEAQ (reference sequence). This CDR3 region has 13 residues. In nucleotides, the CDR3 is TGTGCCAGCAGCTTATCATCCACTCGGGAGCTGTTTTTT. Translation gives CASSLSSTRELFF.

This clone was observed a single time. The chain employs TRBV7-2 and TRBJ1-4, with 10 positions matching TRBD1. The CDR3 sequence is 14 residues long. Germline lookup yields CDR1 SGHTA and CDR2 FQGNSA. The J segment lost 7 bases and the V segment lost 4 bases, leaving 3 bases of the junction unmatched. Here the CDR3 DNA reads TGTGCCAGCAGCTCGGGGACAGGGGTTGAAAAACTGTTTTTT. The encoded protein is CASSSGTGVEKLFF.

This clone was counted once. V is TRBV7-9 and J is TRBJ2-5; a possible D gene is TRBD2 (6 bases). V dropped 4 bases and J dropped 4 bases, with 13 bases sitting between them. The CDR3 covers 14 residues. The germline gives CDR1 SEHNR, CDR2 FQNEAQ (reference sequence). CDR3 protein: CASSSSEGGETQYF. The DNA for the CDR3 is TGTGCCAGCAGCTCGAGTGAGGGAGGAGAGACCCAGTACTTC.

This clone appeared a few times. The chain is built from TRBV11-3 and TRBJ2-7, with D possibly being TRBD1 (6 bases). CDR1 and CDR2 (germline): SGHNT, YENEEA. V dropped 3 bases and J dropped 6 bases, with 15 bases sitting between them. The CDR3 totals 14 residues. In nucleotides, the CDR3 is TGTGCCAGCAGCTTCGGGGATCTCAGGGGCGAGCAGTACTTC. Translated: CASSFGDLRGEQYF.

This chain uses TRBV10-2 with TRBJ2-7, with a weak D call TRBD2 (7 bases). The germline V gene has CDR1 WSHSY and CDR2 SAAADI. Trimming stripped 3 bases from V and 4 bases from J, with 16 bases between. The CDR3 totals 15 residues. The CDR3 nucleotides are TGCGCCAGCAGTGAAATTGGTGGGGGGGCTTACGAGCAGTACTTC. As protein: CASSEIGGGAYEQYF.

This chain uses TRBV19 with TRBJ2-1, with TRBD2 matching 7 bases. Trimming removed 0 bases from V and 5 bases from J; junction bases left unmatched: 7. The CDR3 length is 16 residues. CDR1 is LNHDA and CDR2 is SQIVND in the germline V gene (reference sequence). DNA for the CDR3: TGTGCCAGTAGTATAGAATACCCGGGACTACACAATGAGCAGTTCTTC. It is translated as CASSIEYPGLHNEQFF.

This chain joins TRBV16 and TRBJ2-1; no reliable D call. V was shortened by 0 bases and J by 7 bases, with 7 bases between the two germline ends. From germline, CDR1 is KGHSY and CDR2 FQNENV. The CDR3 has 13 residues. The CDR3, as DNA: TGTGCCAGCAGCCAATCAGCAGGTAATGAGCAGTTCTTC. Its protein is CASSQSAGNEQFF.

The chain recombines TRBV6-5 with TRBJ2-7; D not certain. V was cut by 2 bases and J by 2 bases, with 10 bases left in between. The germline V gene has CDR1 MNHEY and CDR2 SVGAGI. The CDR3 consists of 14 residues. CDR3 region: CASSYGHGAYEQYF. The CDR3 DNA is TGTGCCAGCAGTTACGGCCATGGAGCCTACGAGCAGTACTTC.

The rearrangement links TRBV7-2 to TRBJ1-5; unclear D gene. Germline loops: CDR1 SGHTA, CDR2 FQGNSA. The CDR3 sequence is 13 residues long. With 5 bases removed from V and 5 bases from J, the gap between germline ends came to 10 bases. CDR3 nucleotides: TGTGCCAGCAGCCCGGTGGGCTATCAGCCCCAGCATTTT. Translated: CASSPVGYQPQHF.

The chain carries TRBV6-1 and TRBJ2-1; 12 nucleotides match TRBD2. This CDR3 spans 17 amino acids. With 2 bases clipped from V and 7 bases from J, the junction kept 9 bases outside the gene matches. The germline CDR1 and CDR2 sequences are MNHNS and SASEGT. CDR3 nucleotide sequence: TGTGCCAGCAGTGAACCATCTAGCGGGGGGGCGTGGAATGAGCAGTTCTTC. It translates to CASSEPSSGGAWNEQFF.

The V call is TRBV10-1, the J call TRBJ1-5; tentative D call: TRBD1 (6 bases). Germline V CDR1 and CDR2: WNHNN, SYGVQD (reference sequence). With 6 bases removed from V and 2 bases from J, the gap between germline ends came to 17 bases. There are 16 residues in the CDR3. The CDR3: CASRGKGHLGNQPQHF. For the CDR3, the DNA is TGCGCCAGCAGGGGGAAGGGACATCTCGGCAATCAGCCCCAGCATTTT.

The chain uses TRBV6-5 and TRBJ1-2, with D possibly matching TRBD1 (5 bases). This CDR3 is 14 amino acids long. Germline V gene data show CDR1 as MNHEY and CDR2 as SVGAGI. V was cut by 8 bases and J by 3 bases, with 16 bases left in between. The CDR3 DNA is TGTGCCAGCGAATCGGGGGGTAAGGACTATGGCTACACCTTC. This translates into CASESGGKDYGYTF.

V gene TRBV5-1 combines with J gene TRBJ1-4; TRBD1 matches 8 bases. Looked up from germline, CDR1 is SGHRS and CDR2 is YFSETQ. CDR3 length: 14 residues. Trimming took 1 base from V and 8 from J; bases not matched to a gene: 4. This CDR3 is CASSLTGGKEKLFF. The CDR3 coding sequence is TGCGCCAGCAGCTTGACAGGGGGGAAGGAAAAACTGTTTTTT.

The chain combines TRBV27 with TRBJ1-1; 7 bases align to TRBD1. CDR3 length: 16 amino acids. CDR1 is MNHEY and CDR2 is SMNVEV in the germline V gene (reference sequence). V dropped 6 bases and J dropped 0; count of bases not matched to a gene: 10. The CDR3 region is CASSLTPTGMNTEAFF. CDR3 DNA sequence: TGTGCCAGCAGCCTTACCCCGACAGGGATGAACACTGAAGCTTTCTTT.

The CDR3 DNA sequence: TGTGCCAGCAGCTTGGTCGAAGTAGTCTATGGCTACACCTTC. As protein: CASSLVEVVYGYTF. The chain joins TRBV5-6 to TRBJ1-2, with no clear D. The CDR3 is 14 residues long. CDR1 SGHDT and CDR2 YYEEEE come from the germline V gene. Trimming pared 0 bases from V and 4 bases from J, leaving 10 bases between.

The rearrangement uses TRBV27 and TRBJ1-2, with D possibly being TRBD1 (6 bases). This CDR3 has 13 amino acids. Trimming left V 5 bases short and J 4 bases short, with 11 bases between. The germline V gene encodes CDR1 MNHEY and CDR2 SMNVEV (reference sequence). The CDR3 sequence: CASSPTGSYGYTF. CDR3 sequence (DNA): TGTGCCAGCAGTCCGACAGGATCCTATGGCTACACCTTC.

The table lists this clone with a few counts. This chain uses TRBV6-1 with TRBJ1-4; D may be TRBD1 (5 bases). Germline CDR1 MNHNS, CDR2 SASEGT. The ends were cut back, 2 bases at V and 8 bases at J, with 15 bases in the middle. The length of the CDR3 is 15 residues. The CDR3 region is CASSESGRAREKLFF. The CDR3 nucleotides read TGTGCCAGCAGTGAATCCGGCAGGGCAAGGGAAAAACTGTTTTTT.

V gene TRBV5-6 combines with J gene TRBJ1-2; possible D gene TRBD1, 5 bases. This CDR3 contains 14 residues. The V and J ends lost 0 bases and 4 bases respectively, with 10 bases between them. From germline, CDR1 is SGHDT and CDR2 YYEEEE. For the CDR3, the DNA is TGTGCCAGCAGCTTGGCGTTTGGGGCCTATGGCTACACCTTC. Its translation: CASSLAFGAYGYTF.

This clone was picked up one time. The chain recombines TRBV27 with TRBJ1-2, with TRBD1 matching over 9 bases. This CDR3 comprises 17 residues. V shed 2 bases and J 3 bases; nucleotides not matched to a gene: 10. Germline CDR1 and CDR2: MNHEY and SMNVEV (reference sequence). CDR3 in DNA: TGTGCCAGCAGTTTAACCCTCGGACAGGGGCGCTACTATGGCTACACCTTC. It specifies CASSLTLGQGRYYGYTF.

The V call is TRBV28, the J call TRBJ2-5; 7 bases line up with TRBD2. This CDR3 contains 11 residues. Germline-derived CDR1 and CDR2 are MDHEN and SYDVKM. V was pared by 8 bases and J by 6 bases, with 3 bases of the junction left unmatched. CDR3 nucleotide sequence: TGTGCCAGCGGGGAGGGTCAGACCCAGTACTTC. Residues: CASGEGQTQYF. The full variable domain, with the rest looked up from reference TRBV28 and TRBJ2-5, is DVKVTQSSRYLVKRTGEKVFLECVQDMDHENMFWYRQDPGLGLRLIYFSYDVKMKEKGDIPEGYSVSREKKERFSLILESASTNQTSMYLCASGEGQTQYFGPGTRLLVL.

This CDR3 reads CASSQDIPPNGYTF. CDR3 bases: TGTGCCAGCAGCCAAGACATACCGCCTAATGGCTACACCTTC. The chain has TRBV14 and TRBJ1-2; D gene unclear. Per germline, CDR1 SGHDN and CDR2 FVKESK. CDR3 length: 14 amino acids. Trimming stripped 0 bases from V and 6 bases from J, with 11 bases between. Combining the CDR3 with reference TRBV14 and TRBJ1-2 gives the whole variable domain EAGVTQFPSHSVIEKGQTVTLRCDPISGHDNLYWYRRVMGKEIKFLLHFVKESKQDESGMPNNRFLAERTGGTYSTLKVQPAELEDSGVYFCASSQDIPPNGYTFGSGTRLTVV.

This clone was observed a few times. This chain uses TRBV2 with TRBJ1-2, with TRBD1 identical over 10 bases. The germline gives CDR1 SNHLY, CDR2 FYNNEI. The length of the CDR3 is 16 residues. V shed 2 bases and J 2 bases; nucleotides not matched to a gene: 5. CDR3 sequence: CASSEIQGQGNYGYTF. The CDR3, as DNA: TGTGCCAGCAGTGAAATCCAGGGACAGGGGAACTATGGCTACACCTTC.

This chain connects TRBV6-5 to TRBJ1-1; D uncertain. The CDR3 length is 15 residues. V was pared by 6 bases and J by 0 bases, with 14 bases between. Germline CDR1 MNHEY, CDR2 SVGAGI. Here the CDR3 DNA reads TGTGCCAGCAGCCCATCGGGGAATCTGAACACTGAAGCTTTCTTT. It is translated as CASSPSGNLNTEAFF.